This TCR beta chain derives from a study of T cell responses to AZD1222 COVID-19 vaccine. Study conclusions and caveats: Along spike, vaccine-associated CD4 TCRs were found throughout, with dominance at 160-218 and 743-854. Donors were largely white British and mainly female; clonal diversity was possibly underestimated.

V was clipped by 5 bases and J by 0 bases; unmatched bases: 8. The CDR3 runs 18 residues. The germline gives CDR1 LNHDA, CDR2 SQIVND (reference sequence). The table came from immunoSEQ multiplex PCR; TCRdb's copy has only in-frame clones and leaves some out. In the table there are tens of thousands of clones, 90% of which are singletons. The table lists this clone with a count of one. Its specificity is not known. Sample: peripheral blood, taken on day 0 of AZD1222 vaccination. The clonotype comes from an adult in good health. V is TRBV19 and J is TRBJ1-6; 9 bases are a match to TRBD1. CDR3 coding DNA: TGTGCCAGTAGTGGACAGGGGTTAAGCAGCTCCTATAATTCACCCCTCCACTTT. Amino acids: CASSGQGLSSSYNSPLHF.